Here is one T cell receptor beta chain with its context. Study processing details: By means of reference gene primer amplification, nucleated cell counts were estimated. The repertoire was sequenced with immunoSEQ multiplex PCR; TCRdb's copy has only in-frame clones and lacks some. The DNA gave D and trimming, while V, J and clone size come from that table. In the table there are 110,000 or so clones, about 86% of which are singletons. This record comes from a study of blood T cell repertoires in COVID-19. Study in general: The origin of the acute and convalescent COVID-19 samples was the United States, Italy and Spain. In each case, the material was cDNA or gDNA derived from T cells, B-cell-depleted T cells, or PBMCs.

Germline V gene sequence: CDR1 KGHDR, CDR2 SFDVKD. CDR3 size: 12 residues. V was pared by 9 bases and J by 5 bases, with 3 bases of the junction left unmatched. The sequencing sample was made of peripheral blood. This sequence was found in a man in his 70s who had recovered from COVID-19. This chain uses TRBV24-1 with TRBJ2-1; TRBD2 matches 7 bases. The CDR3, as DNA: TGTGCCACCGCGGGAGCCCACAATGAGCAGTTCTTC. Its translation is CATAGAHNEQFF.